What follows describes a single T cell receptor beta chain. Its target is unknown. The sample belongs to a study of human T cells and chemical hapten exposure. Looking at the study overall: Patients were mainly female, each with alopecia areata, totalis or universalis. General study results and limits: There was alopecia in the donors, so their immune response may differ from that of healthy people.

The CDR3 totals 15 residues. V shed 3 bases and J shed 4 bases, with 13 bases lying between them. CDR1 is SGHKS and CDR2 is YYEKEE in the germline V gene (reference sequence). Time point defined: pre-sensitization, week 0. Treatment reported: therapeutic diphenylcyclopropenone sensitization with weekly scalp DPC. RNA extraction used unfractionated whole blood as the source of total RNA. Separate cDNA molecules received unique molecular identifiers, which the library attached to them. From the RACE reads, TCRdb called clonotypes with MiXCR, one entry per CDR3 protein. The sample yields about 68,000 distinct CDR3 sequences, 9.5% to 12% seen once.

The specimen was whole blood, collected in connection with sensitization to the hapten diphenylcyclopropenone (DPC). This clonotype originated in a woman aged 50 to 65 with alopecia areata. Some clones in this sample may be carry-over from other donors' samples. V usage is TRBV5-5 and J usage is TRBJ2-2; no definite D call. The CDR3 nucleotides read TGTGCCAGCAGCTCTCAAGTTCTCTTCACCGGGGAGCTGTTTTTT. Translation gives CASSSQVLFTGELFF. The variable domain in full, completed from reference TRBV5-5 and TRBJ2-2, reads DAGVTQSPTHLIKTRGQQVTLRCSPISGHKSVSWYQQVLGQGPQFIFQYYEKEERGRGNFPDRFSARQFPNYSSELNVNALLLGDSALYLCASSSQVLFTGELFFGEGSRLTVL.